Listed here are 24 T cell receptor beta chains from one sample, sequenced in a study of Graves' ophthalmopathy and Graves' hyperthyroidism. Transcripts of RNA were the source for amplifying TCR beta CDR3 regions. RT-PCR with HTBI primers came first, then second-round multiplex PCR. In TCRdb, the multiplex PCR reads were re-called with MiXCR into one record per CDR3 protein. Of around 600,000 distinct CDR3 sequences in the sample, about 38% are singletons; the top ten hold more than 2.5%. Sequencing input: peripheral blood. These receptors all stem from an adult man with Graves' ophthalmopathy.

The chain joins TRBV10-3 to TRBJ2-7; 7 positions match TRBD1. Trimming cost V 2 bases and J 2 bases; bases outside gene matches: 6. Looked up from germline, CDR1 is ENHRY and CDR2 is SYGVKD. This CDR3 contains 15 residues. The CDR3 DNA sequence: TGTGCCATCAGTGAGGGACCGGGACAGACCTACGAGCAGTACTTC. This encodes CAISEGPGQTYEQYF.

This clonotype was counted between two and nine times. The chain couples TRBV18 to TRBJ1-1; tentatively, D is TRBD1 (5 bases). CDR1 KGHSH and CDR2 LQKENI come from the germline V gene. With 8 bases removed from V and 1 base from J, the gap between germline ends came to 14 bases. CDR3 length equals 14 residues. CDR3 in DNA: TGTGCCAGCCTAGACCGGGACGCGAACACTGAAGCTTTCTTT. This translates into CASLDRDANTEAFF.

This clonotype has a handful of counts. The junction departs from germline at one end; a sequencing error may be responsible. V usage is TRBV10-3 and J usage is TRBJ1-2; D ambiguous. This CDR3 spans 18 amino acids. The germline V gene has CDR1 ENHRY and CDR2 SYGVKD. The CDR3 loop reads CASSFSGGTAITNYGYTF. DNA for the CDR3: TGTGCCAGCAGTTTTTCAGGTGGTACAGCCATCACGAACTATGGCTACACCTTC.

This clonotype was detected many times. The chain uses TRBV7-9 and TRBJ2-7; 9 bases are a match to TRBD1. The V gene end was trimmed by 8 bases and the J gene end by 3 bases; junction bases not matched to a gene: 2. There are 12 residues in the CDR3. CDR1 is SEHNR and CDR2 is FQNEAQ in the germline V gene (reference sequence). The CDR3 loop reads CASGTGNYEQYF. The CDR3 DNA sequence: TGTGCCAGCGGGACAGGGAACTACGAGCAGTACTTC.

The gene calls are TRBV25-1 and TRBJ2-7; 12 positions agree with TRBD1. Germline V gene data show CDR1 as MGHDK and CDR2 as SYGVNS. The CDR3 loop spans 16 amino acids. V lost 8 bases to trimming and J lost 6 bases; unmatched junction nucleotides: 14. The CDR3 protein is CASSPPGTGGRGEQYF. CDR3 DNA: TGTGCCAGCTCACCACCTGGGACAGGGGGCCGAGGCGAGCAGTACTTC.

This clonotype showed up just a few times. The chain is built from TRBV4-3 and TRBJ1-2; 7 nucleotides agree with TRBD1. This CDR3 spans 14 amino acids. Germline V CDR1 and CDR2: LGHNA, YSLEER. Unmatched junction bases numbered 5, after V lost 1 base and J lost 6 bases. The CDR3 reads CASSQADRVNGYTF. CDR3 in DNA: TGCGCCAGCAGCCAAGCCGACAGGGTAAATGGCTACACCTTC.

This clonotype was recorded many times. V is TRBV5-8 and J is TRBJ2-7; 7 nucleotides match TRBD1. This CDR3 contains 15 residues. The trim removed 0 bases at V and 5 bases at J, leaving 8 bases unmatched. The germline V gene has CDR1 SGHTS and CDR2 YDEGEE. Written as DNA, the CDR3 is TGTGCCAGCAGCTTGGCCTTAACAGGGGTCCACGAGCAGTACTTC. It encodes CASSLALTGVHEQYF.

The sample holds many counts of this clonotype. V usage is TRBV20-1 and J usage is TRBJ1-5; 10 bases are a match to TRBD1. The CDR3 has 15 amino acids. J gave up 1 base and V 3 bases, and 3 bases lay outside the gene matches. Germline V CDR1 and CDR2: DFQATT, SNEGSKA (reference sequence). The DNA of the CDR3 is TGCAGTGCTAGTGACAGGGGGCTAAGCAATCAGCCCCAGCATTTT. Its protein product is CSASDRGLSNQPQHF.

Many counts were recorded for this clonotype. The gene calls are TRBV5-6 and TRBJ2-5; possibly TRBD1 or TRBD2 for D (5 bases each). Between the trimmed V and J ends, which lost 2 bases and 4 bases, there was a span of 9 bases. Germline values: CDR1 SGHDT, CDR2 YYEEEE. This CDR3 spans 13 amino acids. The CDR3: CASSFGAGETQYF. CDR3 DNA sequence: TGTGCCAGCAGCTTCGGGGCAGGAGAGACCCAGTACTTC.

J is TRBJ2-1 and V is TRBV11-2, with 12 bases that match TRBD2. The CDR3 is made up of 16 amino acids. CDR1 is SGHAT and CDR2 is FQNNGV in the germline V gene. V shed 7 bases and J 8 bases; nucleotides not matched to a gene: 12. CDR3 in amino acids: CASTLLLAGGSDEQFF. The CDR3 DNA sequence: TGTGCCAGCACCCTTTTACTAGCGGGGGGCTCGGATGAGCAGTTCTTC.

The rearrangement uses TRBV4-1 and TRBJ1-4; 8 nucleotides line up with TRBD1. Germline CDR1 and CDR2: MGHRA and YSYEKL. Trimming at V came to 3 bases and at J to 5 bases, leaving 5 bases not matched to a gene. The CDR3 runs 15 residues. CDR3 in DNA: TGCGCCAGCAGCCAGACGGGGACAGGAAATGAAAAACTGTTTTTT. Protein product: CASSQTGTGNEKLFF.

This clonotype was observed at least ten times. The chain's CDR3 is CASSPLEDTEAFF. CDR3 DNA sequence: TGTGCCAGCTCACCACTCGAAGACACTGAAGCTTTCTTT. The chain has TRBV9 and TRBJ1-1, with D unresolved. This CDR3 spans 13 amino acids. Germline CDR1 is SGDLS and CDR2 is YYNGEE. V shed 7 bases and J shed 3 bases, with 13 bases lying between them.

The CDR3 is CASSLGRGSKTQYF. In DNA, the CDR3 is TGTGCCAGCAGCTTGGGTAGGGGGTCGAAGACCCAGTACTTC. This sequence joins TRBV7-9 and TRBJ2-7, with TRBD1 as a possible D gene (6 bases). The DNA matches TRBJ2-5 better at its end, which makes the J call doubtful. Germline V lookup: CDR1 SEHNR, CDR2 FQNEAQ (reference sequence). CDR3 size: 14 residues.

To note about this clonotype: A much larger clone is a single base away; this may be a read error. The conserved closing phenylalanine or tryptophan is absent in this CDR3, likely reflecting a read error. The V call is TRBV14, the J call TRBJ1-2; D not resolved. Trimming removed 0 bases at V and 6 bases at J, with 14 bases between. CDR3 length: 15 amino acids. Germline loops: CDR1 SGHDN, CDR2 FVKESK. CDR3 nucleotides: TGTGCCAGCAGCCAAGATCGCTACAGAGATCATGGCTACACCCTC. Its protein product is CASSQDRYRDHGYTL.

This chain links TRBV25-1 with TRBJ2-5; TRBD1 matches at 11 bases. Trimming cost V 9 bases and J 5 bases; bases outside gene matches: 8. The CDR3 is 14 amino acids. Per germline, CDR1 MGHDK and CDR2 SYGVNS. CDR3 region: CASDTGQGGETQYF. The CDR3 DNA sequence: TGTGCCAGTGACACGGGACAGGGGGGGGAGACCCAGTACTTC.

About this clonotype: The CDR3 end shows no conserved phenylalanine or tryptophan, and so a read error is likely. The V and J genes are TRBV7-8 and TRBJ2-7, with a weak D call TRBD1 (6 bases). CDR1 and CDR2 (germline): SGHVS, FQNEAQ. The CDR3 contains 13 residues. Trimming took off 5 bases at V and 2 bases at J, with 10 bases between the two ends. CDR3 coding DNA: TGTGCCAGCAGCGGGGGACACCCCTACGAGCAGTACCTC. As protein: CASSGGHPYEQYL.

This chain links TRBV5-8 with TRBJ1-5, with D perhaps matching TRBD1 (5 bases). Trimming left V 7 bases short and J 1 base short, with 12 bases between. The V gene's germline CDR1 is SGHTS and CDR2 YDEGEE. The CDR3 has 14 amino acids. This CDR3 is CASRIWDSNQPQHF. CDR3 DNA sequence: TGTGCCAGCCGAATTTGGGACAGCAATCAGCCCCAGCATTTT.

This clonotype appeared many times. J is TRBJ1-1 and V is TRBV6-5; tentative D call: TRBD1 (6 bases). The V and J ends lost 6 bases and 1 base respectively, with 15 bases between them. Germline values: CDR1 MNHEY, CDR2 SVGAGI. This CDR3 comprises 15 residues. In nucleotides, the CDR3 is TGTGCCAGCAGGTCGGACAGCGGATCGAACACTGAAGCTTTCTTT. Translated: CASRSDSGSNTEAFF.

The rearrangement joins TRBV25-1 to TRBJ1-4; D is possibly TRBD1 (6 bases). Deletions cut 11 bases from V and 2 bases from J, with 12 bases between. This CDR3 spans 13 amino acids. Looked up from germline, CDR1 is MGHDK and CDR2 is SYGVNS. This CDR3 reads CAWRTATNEKLFF. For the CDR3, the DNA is TGTGCCTGGAGGACAGCTACTAATGAAAAACTGTTTTTT.

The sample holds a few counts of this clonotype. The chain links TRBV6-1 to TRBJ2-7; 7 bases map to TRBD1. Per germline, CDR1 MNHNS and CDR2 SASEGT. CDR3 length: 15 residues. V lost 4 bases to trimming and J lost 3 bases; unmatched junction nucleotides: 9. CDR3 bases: TGTGCCAGCAGTGTAGTAGGGACAGCGAGCTACGAGCAGTACTTC. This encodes CASSVVGTASYEQYF.

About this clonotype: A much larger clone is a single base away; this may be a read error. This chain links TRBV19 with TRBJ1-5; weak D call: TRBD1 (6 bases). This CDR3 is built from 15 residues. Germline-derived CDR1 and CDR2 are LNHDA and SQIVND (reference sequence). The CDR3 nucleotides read TGTGCCAGTAGTTCGTCAGGGGCCTCGGGGCAGCCCCAGCGTTTT. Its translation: CASSSSGASGQPQRF.

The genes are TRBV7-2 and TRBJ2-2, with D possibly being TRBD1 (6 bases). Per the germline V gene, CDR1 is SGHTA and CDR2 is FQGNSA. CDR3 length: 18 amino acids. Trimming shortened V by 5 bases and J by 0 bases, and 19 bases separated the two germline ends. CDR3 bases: TGTGCCAGCAGCCAAGTCCCTCTTCCAGGGGCGAACACCGGGGAGCTGTTTTTT. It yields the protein CASSQVPLPGANTGELFF. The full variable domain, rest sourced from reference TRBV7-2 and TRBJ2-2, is GAGVSQSPSNKVTEKGKDVELRCDPISGHTALYWYRQSLGQGLEFLIYFQGNSAPDKSGLPSDRFSAERTGGSVSTLTIQRTQQEDSAVYLCASSQVPLPGANTGELFFGEGSRLTVL.

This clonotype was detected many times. DNA for the CDR3: TGTGCCAGCAGCCCGAGGGACAGGGATCTCTCTGAAGCTTTCTTT. Translated: CASSPRDRDLSEAFF. The J gene is TRBJ1-1, the V gene TRBV7-8, with 9 nucleotides matching TRBD1. The germline CDR1 and CDR2 sequences are SGHVS and FQNEAQ. V was clipped by 5 bases and J by 6 bases; unmatched bases: 10. This CDR3 comprises 15 residues.

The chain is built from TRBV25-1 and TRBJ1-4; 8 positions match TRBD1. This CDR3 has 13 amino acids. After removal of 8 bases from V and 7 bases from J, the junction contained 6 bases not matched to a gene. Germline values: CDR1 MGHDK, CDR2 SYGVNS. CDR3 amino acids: CASSQDRVEKLFF. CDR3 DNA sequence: TGTGCCAGCTCACAGGACAGGGTTGAAAAACTGTTTTTT. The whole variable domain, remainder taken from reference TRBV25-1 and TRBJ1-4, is EADIYQTPRYLVIGTGKKITLECSQTMGHDKMYWYQQDPGMELHLIHYSYGVNSTEKGDLSSESTVSRIRTEHFPLTLESARPSHTSQYLCASSQDRVEKLFFGSGTQLSVL.